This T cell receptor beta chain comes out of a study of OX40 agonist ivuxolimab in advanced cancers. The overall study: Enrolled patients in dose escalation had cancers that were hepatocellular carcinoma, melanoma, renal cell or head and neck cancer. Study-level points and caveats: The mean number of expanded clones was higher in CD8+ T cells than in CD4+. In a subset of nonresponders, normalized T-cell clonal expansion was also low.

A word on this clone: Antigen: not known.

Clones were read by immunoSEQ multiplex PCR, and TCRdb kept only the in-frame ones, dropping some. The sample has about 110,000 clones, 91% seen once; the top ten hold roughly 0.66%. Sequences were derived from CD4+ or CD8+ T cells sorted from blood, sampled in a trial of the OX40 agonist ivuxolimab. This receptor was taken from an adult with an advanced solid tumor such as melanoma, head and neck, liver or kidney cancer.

DNA of the CDR3: TGTGCCAGCAGCGATCAGGGGCCCCAGACCGGGGAGCTGTTTTTT. Its protein is CASSDQGPQTGELFF. The chain recombines TRBV11-2 with TRBJ2-2; D is perhaps TRBD1 (6 bases). The V end was cut by 5 bases, the J end by 5 bases, with 15 bases between. The CDR3 length is 15 residues. CDR1 and CDR2 from the germline V gene are SGHAT and FQNNGV.